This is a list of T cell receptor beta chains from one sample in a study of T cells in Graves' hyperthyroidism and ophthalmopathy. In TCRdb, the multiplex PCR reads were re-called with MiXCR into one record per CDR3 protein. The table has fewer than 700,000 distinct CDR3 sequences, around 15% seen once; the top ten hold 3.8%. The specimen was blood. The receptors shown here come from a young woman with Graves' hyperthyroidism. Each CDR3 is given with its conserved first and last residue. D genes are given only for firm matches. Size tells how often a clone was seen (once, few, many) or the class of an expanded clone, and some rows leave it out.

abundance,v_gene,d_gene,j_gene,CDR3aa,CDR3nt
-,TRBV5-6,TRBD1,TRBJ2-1,CASRYRGIVNEQFF,TGTGCCAGCAGGTACAGGGGGATCGTTAATGAGCAGTTCTTC
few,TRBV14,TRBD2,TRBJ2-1,CASSPKRGKSNEQFF,TGTGCCAGCAGCCCCAAGCGGGGGAAGAGCAATGAGCAGTTCTTC
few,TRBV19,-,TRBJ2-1,CATDRALTNEQFF,TGTGCCACCGACCGGGCCTTGACCAATGAGCAGTTCTTC
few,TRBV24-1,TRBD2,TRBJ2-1,CATSDPGTSGYNEQFF,TGTGCCACCAGTGATCCCGGGACTAGCGGGTACAATGAGCAGTTCTTC
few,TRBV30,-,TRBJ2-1,CAWSVIHNEQFF,TGTGCCTGGAGTGTGATCCACAATGAGCAGTTCTTC
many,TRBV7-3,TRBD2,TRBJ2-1,CASTLGGRHNEQFF,TGTGCCAGCACCTTGGGCGGGAGGCACAATGAGCAGTTCTTC
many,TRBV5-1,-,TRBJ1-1,CASSLEEGWYTEAFF,TGCGCCAGCAGCTTGGAAGAGGGTTGGTACACTGAAGCTTTCTTT
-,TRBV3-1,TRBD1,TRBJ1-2,CASSQDGTASNYGYTF,TGTGCCAGCAGCCAGGACGGGACAGCTTCTAACTATGGCTACACCTTC
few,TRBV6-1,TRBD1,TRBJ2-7,CASFLGTAYEQYF,TGTGCCAGCTTCCTCGGGACAGCATACGAGCAGTACTTC
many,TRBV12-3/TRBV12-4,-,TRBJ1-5,CASRPPGGIGQPQHF,TGTGCCAGCAGACCCCCCGGGGGTATTGGACAGCCCCAGCATTTT
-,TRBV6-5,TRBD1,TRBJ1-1,CASSYVAGGEAFF,TGTGCCAGCAGTTACGTGGCAGGGGGTGAAGCTTTCTTT
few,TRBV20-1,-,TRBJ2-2,CSASPAENTGELFF,TGCAGTGCCAGCCCCGCAGAGAACACCGGGGAGCTGTTTTTT
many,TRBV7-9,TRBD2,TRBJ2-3,CASSTQGLAGSTDTQYF,TGTGCCAGCAGCACCCAGGGACTAGCGGGAAGCACAGATACGCAGTATTTT
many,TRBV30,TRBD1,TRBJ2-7,CAWSGVGTGGNEQYF,TGTGCCTGGAGTGGCGTCGGGACAGGAGGAAACGAGCAGTACTTC
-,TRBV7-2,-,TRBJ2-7,CASSSMGQRKEQYF,TGTGCCAGCAGCTCGATGGGGCAGAGGAAGGAGCAGTACTTC
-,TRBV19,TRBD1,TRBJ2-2,CASSMYGTGLTGELFF,TGTGCCAGTAGTATGTATGGGACAGGGCTCACCGGGGAGCTGTTTTTT
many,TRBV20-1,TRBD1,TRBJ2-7,CSASDRKPYEQYF,TGCAGTGCTTCGGACAGGAAACCCTACGAGCAGTACTTC
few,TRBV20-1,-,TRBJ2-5,CSASLYQGQETQYF,TGCAGTGCTAGTTTATATCAAGGTCAAGAGACCCAGTACTTC
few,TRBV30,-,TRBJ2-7,CAWSRGNEQYF,TGTGCCTGGAGTAGAGGGAACGAGCAGTACTTC
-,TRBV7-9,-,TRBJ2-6,CASSLVGGRPLSGANVLTF,TGTGCCAGCAGCTTAGTGGGGGGACGGCCCTTGTCTGGGGCCAACGTCCTGACTTTC
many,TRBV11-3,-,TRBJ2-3,CASKDRGDPTDTQYF,TGTGCCAGCAAAGACAGAGGAGACCCCACAGATACGCAGTATTTT
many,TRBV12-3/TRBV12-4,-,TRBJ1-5,CASSGTTRNQPQHF,TGTGCCAGCAGTGGGACGACAAGGAATCAGCCCCAGCATTTT
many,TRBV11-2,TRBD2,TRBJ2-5,CASSLVAGVLQTQYF,TGTGCCAGCAGCTTAGTAGCGGGAGTTCTTCAAACCCAGTACTTC
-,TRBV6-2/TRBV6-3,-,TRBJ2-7,CASRGDTGGYEQYF,TGTGCCAGCAGGGGGGACACTGGCGGCTACGAGCAGTACTTC
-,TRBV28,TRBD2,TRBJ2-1,CASSFFVGGVDEQFF,TGTGCCAGCAGTTTCTTTGTGGGAGGGGTGGATGAGCAGTTCTTC
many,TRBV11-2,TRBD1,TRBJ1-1,CASSPTDRELTEAFF,TGTGCCAGCAGTCCGACCGACAGGGAGTTGACTGAAGCTTTCTTT
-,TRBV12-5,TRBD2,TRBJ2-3,CASRGGVRDAQYF,TGTGCTAGTCGGGGGGGAGTAAGAGATGCGCAGTATTTT
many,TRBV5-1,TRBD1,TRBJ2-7,CASLDRVGNEQYF,TGCGCCAGCCTGGACAGGGTGGGCAACGAGCAGTACTTC
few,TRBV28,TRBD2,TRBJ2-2,CASSLSAGGPNGELFF,TGTGCCAGCAGTTTATCGGCGGGAGGGCCGAACGGGGAGCTGTTTTTT
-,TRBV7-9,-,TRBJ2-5,CASSFRTHGETQYF,TGTGCCAGCAGCTTCCGGACGCACGGGGAGACCCAGTACTTC
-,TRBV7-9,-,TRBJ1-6,CASSQQGAGNSPLHF,TGTGCCAGCAGCCAACAAGGGGCGGGAAATTCACCCCTCCACTTT
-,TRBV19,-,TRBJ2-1,CASGASGNEQFF,TGTGCCAGTGGGGCGTCGGGGAATGAGCAGTTCTTC
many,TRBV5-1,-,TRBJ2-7,CASSLEVGEQYF,TGCGCCAGCAGCTTGGAGGTGGGCGAGCAGTACTTC
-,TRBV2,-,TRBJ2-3,CATQADSPNTDTQYF,TGTGCCACTCAAGCCGACAGCCCTAACACAGATACGCAGTATTTT
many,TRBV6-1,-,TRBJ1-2,CATGEHGYTF,TGTGCCACGGGGGAACATGGCTACACCTTC
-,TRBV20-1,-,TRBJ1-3,CSAQGLGGNTIYF,TGCAGTGCCCAGGGTCTGGGAGGAAACACCATATATTTT
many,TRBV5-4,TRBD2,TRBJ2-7,CASSFDQGGYEQYF,TGTGCCAGCAGCTTTGATCAGGGAGGGTACGAGCAGTACTTC
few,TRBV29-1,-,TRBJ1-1,CSVEARSMNTEAFF,TGCAGCGTTGAGGCCCGCTCCATGAACACTGAAGCTTTCTTT
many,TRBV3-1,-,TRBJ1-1,CASSPSLLGERTEAFF,TGTGCCAGCAGCCCCTCTCTTCTAGGGGAGAGGACTGAAGCTTTCTTT
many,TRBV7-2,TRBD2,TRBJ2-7,CASSPLAGTYEQYF,TGTGCCAGCAGCCCCCTAGCGGGGACCTACGAGCAGTACTTC
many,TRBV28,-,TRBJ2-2,CASSLRRGTGELFF,TGTGCCAGCAGTTTAAGGCGAGGCACCGGGGAGCTGTTTTTT
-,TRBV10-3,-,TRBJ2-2,CATDPGENTGELFF,TGTGCCACAGACCCGGGGGAGAACACCGGGGAGCTGTTTTTT
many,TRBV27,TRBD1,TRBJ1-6,CASRNRGVNSPLHF,TGTGCCAGCAGAAACAGGGGTGTGAATTCACCCCTCCACTTT
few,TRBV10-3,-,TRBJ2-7,CAISKTGPEQYF,TGTGCCATCAGTAAAACAGGACCCGAGCAGTACTTC
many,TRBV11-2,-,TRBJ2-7,CASSLDMGTYEQYF,TGTGCCAGCAGCTTAGATATGGGAACCTACGAGCAGTACTTC
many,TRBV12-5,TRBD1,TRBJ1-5,CASGSGQGSQPQHF,TGTGCTAGTGGTTCAGGACAGGGGAGTCAGCCCCAGCATTTT
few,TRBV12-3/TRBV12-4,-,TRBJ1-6,CASRRTGLYSPLHF,TGTGCCAGCAGGAGAACAGGGTTGTATTCACCCCTCCACTTT
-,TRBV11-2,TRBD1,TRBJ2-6,CASSSTTGPKGANVLTF,TGTGCCAGCAGCTCGACGACAGGGCCCAAGGGGGCCAACGTCCTGACTTTC
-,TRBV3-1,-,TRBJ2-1,CASSYTGFEGAGQFF,TGTGCCAGCAGCTACACAGGGTTTGAAGGCGCTGGGCAGTTCTTC
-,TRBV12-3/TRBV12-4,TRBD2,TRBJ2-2,CASRSVTSGRNTGELFF,TGTGCCAGCAGGTCGGTTACTAGCGGGAGGAATACCGGGGAGCTGTTTTTT
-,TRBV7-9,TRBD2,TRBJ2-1,CASSLAQSGRTGEQFF,TGTGCCAGCAGCTTAGCCCAGAGCGGGAGAACGGGAGAGCAGTTCTTC
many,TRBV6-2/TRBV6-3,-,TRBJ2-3,CASSWTTDTQYF,TGTGCCAGCAGTTGGACCACAGATACGCAGTATTTT
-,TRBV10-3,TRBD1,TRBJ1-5,CAIGGPTGEGQPQHF,TGTGCCATCGGGGGTCCTACAGGGGAAGGTCAGCCCCAGCATTTT
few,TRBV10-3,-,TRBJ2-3,CAIRELAGDTQYF,TGTGCCATCCGGGAACTAGCTGGAGATACGCAGTATTTT
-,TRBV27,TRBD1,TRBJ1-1,CASQAMDRGRDTEAFF,TGTGCCAGCCAAGCGATGGACAGGGGGCGGGACACTGAAGCTTTCTTT
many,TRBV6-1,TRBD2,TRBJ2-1,CASSDRGLAENNEQFF,TGTGCCAGCAGCGACCGGGGACTAGCGGAGAACAATGAGCAGTTCTTC
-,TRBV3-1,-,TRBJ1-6,CASSPAGSTLHF,TGTGCCAGCAGCCCCGCAGGCAGCACCCTCCACTTT
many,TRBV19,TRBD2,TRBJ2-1,CASLAGGANEQFF,TGTGCCAGTCTAGCGGGAGGGGCGAATGAGCAGTTCTTC